Below, 26 T cell receptor beta chains from the same sample are listed, as sequenced in a study of T cells in Graves' hyperthyroidism and ophthalmopathy. Authors of the study amplified TCR beta CDR3 regions from RNA transcripts. The HTBI primer set drove a first-round RT-PCR of the TCR CDR3. MiXCR, applied by TCRdb to the multiplex PCR reads, yields one record per CDR3 protein. The data hold 600,000 to 750,000 distinct CDR3 sequences, with approximately 15% observed a single time. Material for sequencing was blood. These receptors were collected from a man over 45 with Graves' hyperthyroidism.

This clonotype was detected only a few times. The rearrangement uses TRBV20-1 and TRBJ1-1; maybe TRBD1 (5 bases). The CDR3 consists of 12 residues. V was cut by 4 bases and J by 4 bases, with 10 bases left in between. CDR1 and CDR2 from the germline V gene are DFQATT and SNEGSKA (reference sequence). DNA of the CDR3: TGCAGTGCTAAACCCGGGGGCACTGAAGCTTTCTTT. This codes for CSAKPGGTEAFF.

The chain recombines TRBV4-3 with TRBJ1-4; maybe TRBD1 (5 bases). The CDR3 has 13 amino acids. Per the germline V gene, CDR1 is LGHNA and CDR2 is YSLEER. V lost 5 bases and J 8 bases, leaving 12 bases between the germline ends. CDR3 nucleotide sequence: TGCGCCAGCAGCGGGGCTTTAGGGGAAAAACTGTTTTTT. The encoded protein is CASSGALGEKLFF.

V is TRBV15 and J is TRBJ2-1; D is perhaps TRBD1 (6 bases). This CDR3 has 13 amino acids. Germline V lookup: CDR1 LNHNV, CDR2 YYDKDF (reference sequence). V was clipped by 9 bases and J by 6 bases, with 15 bases between them. The DNA of the CDR3 is TGTGCCACAGGGACCCTGGGGGCCAATGAGCAGTTCTTC. Its protein is CATGTLGANEQFF.

This clonotype was detected many times. The CDR3 sequence: CASSLMGPYEQYF. As DNA, the CDR3 is TGTGCCAGCAGTTTAATGGGCCCCTACGAGCAGTACTTC. This chain connects TRBV28 to TRBJ2-7, with D uncertain. Per germline, CDR1 MDHEN and CDR2 SYDVKM. V gave up 2 bases and J gave up 2 bases, with 7 bases separating them. CDR3 size: 13 residues.

At least ten counts were recorded for this clonotype. The chain couples TRBV12-3 or TRBV12-4 to TRBJ2-3, with 12 positions matching TRBD2. V lost 2 bases and J lost 5; bases outside the gene matches: 5. The CDR3 is made up of 16 amino acids. In DNA, the CDR3 is TGTGCCAGCAGTTTAAACCTAGCGGGAGGGAAAGATACGCAGTATTTT. This codes for CASSLNLAGGKDTQYF.

The chain links TRBV27 to TRBJ2-1; possibly TRBD1 for D (5 bases). Deletions cut 6 bases from V and 7 bases from J, with 10 bases between. This CDR3 is built from 12 residues. Germline V gene sequence: CDR1 MNHEY, CDR2 SMNVEV (reference sequence). The CDR3 sequence: CASSKGENEQFF. The DNA of the CDR3 is TGTGCCAGCAGCAAAGGGGAAAATGAGCAGTTCTTC.

This clonotype was observed a handful of times. This chain uses TRBV20-1 with TRBJ2-7, with 9 positions matching TRBD1. This CDR3 has 13 amino acids. The junction had 7 bases not matched to a gene; V was cut back by 6 bases and J by 4 bases. Germline CDR1 DFQATT, CDR2 SNEGSKA (reference sequence). The CDR3 nucleotides read TGCAGTGCCCCGACAGGGGGAATGTACGAGCAGTACTTC. Protein: CSAPTGGMYEQYF.

The V and J genes are TRBV7-9 and TRBJ2-2; 7 positions agree with TRBD2. Looked up from germline, CDR1 is SEHNR and CDR2 is FQNEAQ (reference sequence). Trimming at V came to 5 bases and at J to 4 bases, leaving 10 bases not matched to a gene. The CDR3 covers 16 residues. This chain's CDR3 is CASSGQGREPTGELFF. CDR3 coding DNA: TGTGCCAGCAGCGGACAAGGGAGGGAACCCACCGGGGAGCTGTTTTTT. Full variable domain (rest looked up from reference TRBV7-9 and TRBJ2-2): DTGVSQNPRHKITKRGQNVTFRCDPISEHNRLYWYRQTLGQGPEFLTYFQNEAQLEKSRLLSDRFSAERPKGSFSTLEIQRTEQGDSAMYLCASSGQGREPTGELFFGEGSRLTVL.

There are a few counts of this clonotype. V is TRBV15 and J is TRBJ1-4; D unresolved. Per germline, CDR1 LNHNV and CDR2 YYDKDF (reference sequence). Trimming shortened V by 0 bases and J by 7 bases, and 6 bases separated the two germline ends. The CDR3 runs to 13 residues. The CDR3 DNA follows: TGTGCCACCAGCAGAGATATTGGTGAAAAACTGTTTTTT. Translating it yields CATSRDIGEKLFF.

In its sample, this clonotype was seen a few times. The chain links TRBV20-1 to TRBJ2-7, with 9 bases aligning to TRBD1. This CDR3 is built from 13 residues. The V gene end was trimmed by 5 bases and the J gene end by 3 bases; junction bases not matched to a gene: 5. From germline, CDR1 is DFQATT and CDR2 SNEGSKA (reference sequence). CDR3 residues: CSALTGGSYEQYF. Written as DNA, the CDR3 is TGCAGTGCTTTGACAGGGGGTAGCTACGAGCAGTACTTC.

The chain combines TRBV19 with TRBJ1-2; 7 nucleotides match TRBD1. This CDR3 region has 13 residues. In germline, CDR1 is LNHDA, CDR2 SQIVND (reference sequence). With V trimmed by 7 bases and J by 4 bases, 6 bases remained unmatched. Here the CDR3 DNA reads TGTGCCAGTAAAGGGGACAGCATCTATGGCTACACCTTC. Its translation is CASKGDSIYGYTF.

The rearrangement joins TRBV7-9 to TRBJ1-3; D ambiguous. Trimming took off 8 bases at V and 7 bases at J, with 18 bases between the two ends. The CDR3 totals 14 residues. Germline V gene lookup returns CDR1 SEHNR and CDR2 FQNEAQ (reference sequence). CDR3 amino acids: CASPEVSGLNTIYF. The CDR3 coding sequence is TGTGCCAGCCCCGAGGTGTCGGGTTTGAACACCATATATTTT.

This clonotype has ten or more counts. The chain is built from TRBV12-3 or TRBV12-4 and TRBJ2-4; 7 bases map to TRBD2. The junction had 11 bases not matched to a gene; V was cut back by 4 bases and J by 8 bases. The CDR3 is 15 residues long. For the CDR3, the DNA is TGTGCCAGCAGTTGGGGGACGGGGGGTTGGGACATTCAGTACTTC. Amino acid sequence: CASSWGTGGWDIQYF.

This clonotype was counted only a few times. The chain combines TRBV3-1 with TRBJ1-2; maybe TRBD1 (5 bases). The V gene's germline CDR1 is LGHDT and CDR2 YNNKEL (reference sequence). V was trimmed by 0 bases and J by 8 bases, leaving 16 bases between them. This CDR3 region has 15 residues. Here the CDR3 reads CASSQEAGVGGGYTF. The CDR3, as DNA: TGTGCCAGCAGCCAAGAAGCGGGGGTAGGCGGAGGCTACACCTTC.

The chain uses TRBV20-1 and TRBJ2-7; 11 bases line up with TRBD2. The V gene end was trimmed by 6 bases and the J gene end by 4 bases; junction bases not matched to a gene: 11. The length of the CDR3 is 15 residues. The germline V gene encodes CDR1 DFQATT and CDR2 SNEGSKA (reference sequence). The CDR3 here is CSARLAGTQPYEQYF. DNA for the CDR3: TGCAGTGCCAGACTAGCGGGGACCCAACCTTACGAGCAGTACTTC.

This clonotype was found many times. V usage is TRBV18 and J usage is TRBJ2-3; D gene uncertain. The CDR3 loop spans 11 amino acids. Germline V gene data show CDR1 as KGHSH and CDR2 as LQKENI. Trimming took 4 bases from V and 7 from J, leaving 6 bases between them. The CDR3 region is CASSQENTQYF. The CDR3, as DNA: TGTGCCAGCTCACAAGAGAATACGCAGTATTTT.

This clonotype was detected ten times or more. The chain links TRBV4-3 to TRBJ2-7; D is unclear. With 4 bases removed from V and 3 bases from J, the gap between germline ends came to 10 bases. There are 13 residues in the CDR3. Looked up from germline, CDR1 is LGHNA and CDR2 is YSLEER. The CDR3 nucleotides read TGCGCCAGCAGCCCCAATGGCGGCTACGAGCAGTACTTC. It yields the protein CASSPNGGYEQYF.

This clonotype was recorded a few times. The chain joins TRBV7-3 to TRBJ2-3; TRBD2 matches 10 bases. CDR1 SGHTA and CDR2 FQGTGA come from the germline V gene. The trim removed 3 bases at V and 0 bases at J, leaving 6 bases unmatched. CDR3 length: 17 residues. CDR3: CASSLVPSGGSTDTQYF. The CDR3, as DNA: TGTGCCAGCAGCTTGGTCCCTAGCGGGGGTAGCACAGATACGCAGTATTTT.

This clonotype was detected a few times. J is TRBJ2-5 and V is TRBV5-1; 11 nucleotides align to TRBD2. J was trimmed by 4 bases and V by 4 bases; bases with no gene match: 9. This CDR3 contains 16 residues. Germline V gives CDR1 SGHRS, CDR2 YFSETQ. CDR3 sequence: CASSRAASGRIETQYF. DNA for the CDR3: TGCGCCAGCAGCAGGGCGGCTAGCGGGAGGATAGAGACCCAGTACTTC.

The table lists this clonotype with a few counts. The chain links TRBV6-1 to TRBJ1-4, with 8 bases fitting TRBD1. Germline V gene data show CDR1 as MNHNS and CDR2 as SASEGT. This CDR3 is 13 amino acids long. The J segment lost 7 bases and the V segment lost 5 bases, leaving 3 bases of the junction unmatched. The CDR3 sequence is CASSRQGSEKLFF. CDR3 DNA: TGTGCCAGCAGTCGACAGGGGAGTGAAAAACTGTTTTTT.

The chain employs TRBV2 and TRBJ2-7; 8 nucleotides match TRBD1. CDR1 is SNHLY, CDR2 FYNNEI, per germline. The CDR3 is 14 amino acids. With 6 bases clipped from V and 6 bases from J, the junction kept 10 bases outside the gene matches. Written as DNA, the CDR3 is TGTGCCAGCAGGGGGACAGGACCTTTGGGCGAGCAGTACTTC. Encoded protein: CASRGTGPLGEQYF.

This clonotype has just a few counts. This chain joins TRBV7-9 and TRBJ2-2; no clear D. The CDR3 is 14 amino acids. V was trimmed by 5 bases and J by 7 bases, leaving 14 bases between them. CDR1 and CDR2 from the germline V gene are SEHNR and FQNEAQ (reference sequence). The CDR3 reads CASSPKRRIGELFF. The CDR3 bases are TGTGCCAGCAGCCCAAAAAGGCGGATCGGGGAGCTGTTTTTT.

This clonotype was seen repeatedly, ten times or more. The chain has TRBV2 and TRBJ1-5; tentatively, D is TRBD1 (5 bases). The CDR3 is made up of 16 amino acids. V lost 1 base, J lost 7 bases, and 17 bases lay in between. Germline assignment: CDR1 SNHLY and CDR2 FYNNEI. The CDR3 coding sequence is TGTGCCAGCAGTGAAGGTGGCGTAGGGGCGGGCCAGCCCCAGCATTTT. Amino acid sequence: CASSEGGVGAGQPQHF.

This clonotype was seen many times. The V call is TRBV28, the J call TRBJ2-1; D might be TRBD2 (5 bases). Germline V gene sequence: CDR1 MDHEN, CDR2 SYDVKM. The germline V and J ends were trimmed by 2 bases and 6 bases, with 11 bases remaining between them. There are 14 residues in the CDR3. This CDR3 is CASSLRRAVNEQFF. The CDR3 coding sequence is TGTGCCAGCAGTTTAAGGCGGGCCGTCAATGAGCAGTTCTTC.

Ten or more counts support this clonotype. This sequence joins TRBV28 and TRBJ2-1; perhaps TRBD1 as D (6 bases). Trimming shortened V by 6 bases and J by 6 bases, and 24 bases separated the two germline ends. In germline, CDR1 is MDHEN, CDR2 SYDVKM. CDR3 length: 17 amino acids. This CDR3 is CASSRRGILTSGNEQFF. CDR3 bases: TGTGCCAGCAGCCGAAGGGGGATTCTGACTTCGGGCAATGAGCAGTTCTTC.

The table lists this clonotype with many counts. The chain employs TRBV6-2 or TRBV6-3 and TRBJ2-7; maybe TRBD2 (5 bases). This CDR3 is 15 amino acids long. Trimming cost V 0 bases and J 3 bases, with 12 bases left between them. Germline loops: CDR1 MNHEY, CDR2 SVGEGT. The CDR3 bases are TGTGCCAGCAGTTACTCATCTAGCCAGCTCTACGAGCAGTACTTC. It codes for CASSYSSSQLYEQYF.